The 30 T cell receptor beta chains presented below share a single source sample, sequenced in a study of blood T cell repertoires in COVID-19. TCRdb keeps only in-frame clones here, not all; method: immunoSEQ multiplex PCR. The sample shows some 510,000 clones, 88% of them seen only once. Sequenced material: PBMCs or T cells enriched from blood (not recorded which). All receptors come from a woman aged 40 to 49 who had recovered from COVID-19.

The chain joins TRBV13 to TRBJ1-1; TRBD1 might be the D (6 bases). The CDR3 is 13 amino acids. Germline-derived CDR1 and CDR2 are PRHDT and FYEKMQ (reference sequence). Trimming left V 5 bases short and J 8 bases short, with 15 bases between. The DNA of the CDR3 is TGTGCCAGCAGCCAGGGACAAATAGGGGAAGCTTTCTTT. Translating it yields CASSQGQIGEAFF. Variable domain in full (rest from reference TRBV13 and TRBJ1-1): AAGVIQSPRHLIKEKRETATLKCYPIPRHDTVYWYQQGPGQDPQFLISFYEKMQSDKGSIPDRFSAQQFSDYHSELNMSSLELGDSALYFCASSQGQIGEAFFGQGTRLTVV.

This sequence joins TRBV3-1 (or the pseudogene TRBV3-2) and TRBJ2-1, with D possibly matching TRBD2 (6 bases). This CDR3 is built from 18 residues. The V end was cut by 0 bases, the J end by 8 bases, with 23 bases between. Germline lookup yields CDR1 LGHDT and CDR2 YNNKEL (reference sequence). The CDR3 here is CASSQDWSSGGVSDEQFF. The CDR3 coding sequence is TGTGCCAGCAGCCAAGATTGGTCTTCGGGCGGGGTAAGTGATGAGCAGTTCTTC.

The chain has TRBV7-9 and TRBJ2-3; a weak D match, TRBD1 (5 bases). The CDR3 covers 13 residues. Looked up from germline, CDR1 is SEHNR and CDR2 is FQNEAQ (reference sequence). V was cut by 6 bases and J by 1 base, with 8 bases left in between. As DNA, the CDR3 is TGTGCCAGCAGTGACAGCGGCACAGATACGCAGTATTTT. Its translation is CASSDSGTDTQYF.

This clone was counted once. The chain carries TRBV5-1 and TRBJ2-3, with D maybe TRBD2 (6 bases). The V gene's germline CDR1 is SGHRS and CDR2 YFSETQ. The CDR3 runs 17 residues. The V end lost 1 base, the J end lost 3 bases, and 18 bases lay between the germline ends. In DNA form, the CDR3 reads TGCGCCAGCAGCTTGCTCATCGGGAGCGCTGAGACAGATACGCAGTATTTT. It codes for CASSLLIGSAETDTQYF.

This sequence joins TRBV10-2 and TRBJ2-1, with 7 bases aligning to TRBD2. Germline V gene lookup returns CDR1 WSHSY and CDR2 SAAADI. V trimming: 6 bases; J trimming: 8 bases; junction bases outside the gene matches: 7. CDR3 length equals 13 residues. The CDR3 loop is CASRSGMVYEQFF. The CDR3 region has the DNA TGCGCCAGCAGAAGCGGGATGGTGTATGAGCAGTTCTTC.

This clone occurred a few times. This chain connects TRBV4-1 to TRBJ2-5, with unresolved D. Deletions cut 0 bases from V and 4 bases from J, with 6 bases between. The CDR3 length is 13 residues. Per the germline V gene, CDR1 is MGHRA and CDR2 is YSYEKL. The CDR3 sequence: CASSQDFGETQYF. CDR3 nucleotide sequence: TGCGCCAGCAGCCAAGATTTCGGAGAGACCCAGTACTTC.

V usage is TRBV11-2 and J usage is TRBJ1-1; D unclear. V dropped 5 bases and J dropped 2 bases, with 12 bases sitting between them. CDR3 length: 14 amino acids. CDR1 SGHAT and CDR2 FQNNGV come from the germline V gene. CDR3 residues: CASSPGVHNTEAFF. CDR3 nucleotide sequence: TGTGCCAGCAGCCCCGGAGTGCATAACACTGAAGCTTTCTTT. Based on the CDR3 plus reference TRBV11-2 and TRBJ1-1, the full variable domain is EAGVAQSPRYKIIEKRQSVAFWCNPISGHATLYWYQQILGQGPKLLIQFQNNGVVDDSQLPKDRFSAERLKGVDSTLKIQPAKLEDSAVYLCASSPGVHNTEAFFGQGTRLTVV.

The V call is TRBV5-1, the J call TRBJ2-2; D is perhaps TRBD1 (5 bases). Trimming removed 0 bases from V and 4 bases from J, with 13 bases in between. The V gene's germline CDR1 is SGHRS and CDR2 YFSETQ. CDR3 length equals 16 residues. The chain's CDR3 is CASSLARGLGTGELFF. The CDR3 DNA is TGCGCCAGCAGCTTGGCTAGGGGTTTAGGCACCGGGGAGCTGTTTTTT.

The chain has TRBV4-3 and TRBJ2-6; a weak D match, TRBD2 (5 bases). This CDR3 has 17 residues. V dropped 8 bases and J dropped 0 bases, with 17 bases sitting between them. Germline CDR1 and CDR2: LGHNA and YSLEER. The CDR3 DNA follows: TGCGCCAGCTCAACAGCGGTATCGGACTCTGGGGCCAACGTCCTGACTTTC. Translating gives CASSTAVSDSGANVLTF.

The chain couples TRBV19 to TRBJ2-2, with 10 bases aligning to TRBD1. Germline V gene data show CDR1 as LNHDA and CDR2 as SQIVND (reference sequence). The CDR3 is 15 amino acids. V was pared by 4 bases and J by 4 bases, with 3 bases of the junction left unmatched. CDR3 bases: TGTGCCAGTAGTAGTGGACAGGGGGTCACCGGGGAGCTGTTTTTT. Protein: CASSSGQGVTGELFF. Full variable domain (missing parts from reference TRBV19 and TRBJ2-2): DGGITQSPKYLFRKEGQNVTLSCEQNLNHDAMYWYRQDPGQGLRLIYYSQIVNDFQKGDIAEGYSVSREKKESFPLTVTSAQKNPTAFYLCASSSGQGVTGELFFGEGSRLTVL.

The chain carries TRBV7-8 and TRBJ1-2; no definite D call. The CDR3 contains 15 residues. Germline CDR1 and CDR2: SGHVS and FQNEAQ. Trimming took off 1 base at V and 4 bases at J, with 13 bases between the two ends. This CDR3 reads CASSLGLNNPYGYTF. The CDR3 DNA reads TGTGCCAGCAGCTTAGGGCTGAATAACCCCTATGGCTACACCTTC.

The rearrangement uses TRBV18 and TRBJ2-2; TRBD2 agrees at 8 bases. CDR1 and CDR2 (germline): KGHSH, LQKENI. The CDR3 runs 15 residues. J lost 3 bases, V lost 1 base, and 1 base had no gene match. CDR3 in amino acids: CASSPRRGDTGELFF. As DNA, the CDR3 is TGTGCCAGCTCACCACGGCGGGGGGACACCGGGGAGCTGTTTTTT.

The chain couples TRBV9 to TRBJ2-5; 11 positions match TRBD2. With V trimmed by 1 base and J by 4 bases, 6 bases remained unmatched. The germline gives CDR1 SGDLS, CDR2 YYNGEE. The CDR3 runs to 16 residues. This chain's CDR3 is CASSVSSGRAGETQYF. The CDR3 DNA reads TGTGCCAGCAGCGTAAGTAGCGGGAGGGCCGGAGAGACCCAGTACTTC.

This chain uses TRBV7-2 with TRBJ2-1; D is unresolved. The CDR3 sequence is 11 residues long. Between the trimmed V and J ends, which lost 4 bases and 9 bases, there was a span of 7 bases. Germline V gene data show CDR1 as SGHTA and CDR2 as FQGNSA. CDR3 sequence reads: CASSSRAEQFF. CDR3 DNA sequence: TGTGCCAGCAGCTCGAGAGCTGAGCAGTTCTTC.

The gene calls are TRBV19 and TRBJ1-5, with D maybe TRBD1 (6 bases). With 3 bases removed from V and 6 bases from J, the gap between germline ends came to 24 bases. The CDR3 has 18 amino acids. CDR1 and CDR2 from the germline V gene are LNHDA and SQIVND (reference sequence). The CDR3 spells CASSIGTAGVRGSQPQHF. The CDR3 DNA is TGTGCCAGTAGTATTGGAACCGCAGGGGTAAGGGGAAGTCAGCCCCAGCATTTT. Variable domain in full (rest from reference TRBV19 and TRBJ1-5): DGGITQSPKYLFRKEGQNVTLSCEQNLNHDAMYWYRQDPGQGLRLIYYSQIVNDFQKGDIAEGYSVSREKKESFPLTVTSAQKNPTAFYLCASSIGTAGVRGSQPQHFGDGTRLSIL.

The J gene is TRBJ2-1, the V gene TRBV5-4; 9 positions match TRBD1. CDR1 and CDR2 from the germline V gene are SGHNT and YYREEE (reference sequence). The trim removed 2 bases at V and 5 bases at J, leaving 8 bases unmatched. The CDR3 runs 16 residues. CDR3 nucleotides: TGTGCCAGCAGCTTACGACCCAACAGGGGGCACAATGAGCAGTTCTTC. Encoded protein: CASSLRPNRGHNEQFF.

The genes are TRBV3-1 (or the pseudogene TRBV3-2) and TRBJ1-1, with D possibly matching TRBD1 (5 bases). Per the germline V gene, CDR1 is LGHDT and CDR2 is YNNKEL (reference sequence). The CDR3 runs 15 residues. V lost 4 bases and J 5 bases, leaving 17 bases between the germline ends. The CDR3 sequence: CASSLAGMMRTEAFF. DNA for the CDR3: TGTGCCAGCAGCCTTGCAGGGATGATGAGAACTGAAGCTTTCTTT.

The chain carries TRBV19 and TRBJ2-2; 7 bases are shared with TRBD1. V was clipped by 0 bases and J by 5 bases; unmatched bases: 9. The CDR3 is 17 residues long. CDR1 and CDR2 (germline): LNHDA, SQIVND (reference sequence). The CDR3: CASSIDDTGTVTGELFF. In nucleotides, the CDR3 is TGTGCCAGTAGTATAGACGATACCGGGACAGTAACCGGGGAGCTGTTTTTT.

This clone has just a few counts. The chain recombines TRBV3-1 (or the pseudogene TRBV3-2) with TRBJ1-2, with 10 bases identical to TRBD1. In germline, CDR1 is LGHDT, CDR2 YNNKEL (reference sequence). This CDR3 contains 14 residues. Trimming took 5 bases from V and 2 from J; bases not matched to a gene: 2. DNA for the CDR3: TGTGCCAGCAGCAGGGACAGGGGAAACTATGGCTACACCTTC. It encodes CASSRDRGNYGYTF.

The chain has TRBV3-1 (or the pseudogene TRBV3-2) and TRBJ2-7, with D possibly TRBD2 on 6 matching bases. Germline lookup yields CDR1 LGHDT and CDR2 YNNKEL (reference sequence). This CDR3 is built from 15 residues. Trimming pared 3 bases from V and 0 bases from J, leaving 12 bases between. The CDR3 loop reads CASSQASGYSYEQYF. For the CDR3, the DNA is TGTGCCAGCAGCCAGGCAAGCGGGTACTCCTACGAGCAGTACTTC.

The CDR3 protein is CASSLAGGNSNQPQHF. DNA for the CDR3: TGCGCCAGCAGCTTGGCCGGAGGGAATAGCAATCAGCCCCAGCATTTT. V and J are TRBV5-1 and TRBJ1-5, with unresolved D. CDR3 size: 16 residues. V lost 0 bases and J lost 0, with 10 bases in between. Germline lookup yields CDR1 SGHRS and CDR2 YFSETQ.

This clone appeared once. The chain joins TRBV11-2 to TRBJ1-2, with D perhaps matching TRBD1 (5 bases). The CDR3 contains 15 residues. V lost 7 bases and J 8 bases, leaving 23 bases between the germline ends. Germline CDR1 SGHAT, CDR2 FQNNGV. CDR3 coding DNA: TGTGCCAGCACCCCGGCTCAGGGTTTGAGATTCGGCTACACCTTC. This codes for CASTPAQGLRFGYTF. Together with reference TRBV11-2 and TRBJ1-2, the CDR3 gives the full variable domain: EAGVAQSPRYKIIEKRQSVAFWCNPISGHATLYWYQQILGQGPKLLIQFQNNGVVDDSQLPKDRFSAERLKGVDSTLKIQPAKLEDSAVYLCASTPAQGLRFGYTFGSGTRLTVV.

The V and J genes are TRBV7-9 and TRBJ1-2, with D perhaps matching TRBD1 (5 bases). Germline V gene data show CDR1 as SEHNR and CDR2 as FQNEAQ (reference sequence). Trimming pared 1 base from V and 4 bases from J, leaving 22 bases between. The CDR3 covers 18 residues. The CDR3 DNA sequence: TGTGCCAGCAGCTTAGGTCGGGGGACTTCTAATGGGGTCTATGGCTACACCTTC. This gives the protein CASSLGRGTSNGVYGYTF.

The CDR3 here is CATSDLTGVNGYTF. Here the CDR3 DNA reads TGTGCCACCAGTGACCTTACAGGGGTAAATGGCTACACCTTC. The chain is built from TRBV24-1 and TRBJ1-2; 7 bases map to TRBD1. This CDR3 is 14 amino acids long. From germline, CDR1 is KGHDR and CDR2 SFDVKD. The J segment lost 6 bases and the V segment lost 4 bases, leaving 7 bases of the junction unmatched.

This chain connects TRBV5-4 to TRBJ2-1; 9 bases fit TRBD1. V was clipped by 3 bases and J by 5 bases; unmatched bases: 9. Per germline, CDR1 SGHNT and CDR2 YYREEE (reference sequence). The CDR3 contains 16 residues. Here the CDR3 DNA reads TGTGCCAGCAGCTCCATGGGACAGGGCCATAACAATGAGCAGTTCTTC. Encoded protein: CASSSMGQGHNNEQFF.

This clone was found a few times. This chain uses TRBV12-3 or TRBV12-4 with TRBJ1-2; possibly TRBD1 for D (5 bases). The CDR3 is 12 amino acids. V lost 3 bases to trimming and J lost 8 bases, with 10 bases between them. The CDR3 protein is CASSFGGSGYTF. In nucleotides, the CDR3 is TGTGCCAGCAGTTTTGGGGGGAGCGGCTACACCTTC.

This clone came up once. V gene TRBV19 combines with J gene TRBJ2-3; TRBD2 might be the D (5 bases). CDR3 length equals 11 residues. In germline, CDR1 is LNHDA, CDR2 SQIVND (reference sequence). The CDR3 reads CAIGRADTQYF. The CDR3 DNA follows: TGTGCTATCGGGCGGGCAGATACGCAGTATTTT.

V gene TRBV5-8 combines with J gene TRBJ1-1, with D possibly being TRBD1 (5 bases). The CDR3 is made up of 14 amino acids. The germline V gene encodes CDR1 SGHTS and CDR2 YDEGEE. Between the trimmed V and J ends, which lost 7 bases and 4 bases, there was a span of 17 bases. CDR3 DNA: TGTGCCAGCCGGCCCTTCAGGGCCACCACTGAAGCTTTCTTT. Translating it yields CASRPFRATTEAFF.

The CDR3 nucleotides read TGTGCCAGCAGCTTAGGGGGAGGGGGAGAACACGAGCAGTACTTC. Its protein product is CASSLGGGGEHEQYF. The chain combines TRBV7-2 with TRBJ2-7; D is perhaps TRBD2 (7 bases). This CDR3 is built from 15 residues. Germline assignment: CDR1 SGHTA and CDR2 FQGNSA. V shed 1 base and J shed 5 bases, with 15 bases lying between them.

V usage is TRBV7-6 and J usage is TRBJ2-1; 8 bases are a match to TRBD2. Germline V lookup: CDR1 SGHVS, CDR2 FNYEAQ. The length of the CDR3 is 17 residues. Losses at the gene ends were 1 base for V and 1 base for J; bases not matched to a gene: 6. The CDR3, as DNA: TGTGCCAGCAGCTTAGGGGGTCTAGCGGGTTCCTACAATGAGCAGTTCTTC. Amino acid sequence: CASSLGGLAGSYNEQFF.